This T cell receptor beta chain was obtained from a study of blood T cell repertoires in COVID-19. Germline CDR1 is LGHDT and CDR2 is YNNKEL (reference sequence). Trimming took 1 base from V and 5 from J; bases not matched to a gene: 3. This CDR3 contains 14 residues. Clones were sequenced by immunoSEQ multiplex PCR, and TCRdb holds only the in-frame ones, with some missing. The table includes about 120,000 clones, about 83% detected once. The sequence came from a man aged 55-75 years with acute or convalescent COVID-19. The chain employs TRBV3-1 (or the pseudogene TRBV3-2) and TRBJ2-3; 7 bases are a match to TRBD2. Sequencing used peripheral blood. The CDR3 coding sequence is TGTGCCAGCAGCCAAGTGGCTAGCGGAGATACGCAGTATTTT. It specifies CASSQVASGDTQYF.